The T cell receptor beta chain described here comes from a study of CD8 T cells in Susac syndrome. Reverse transcription of roughly 0.5 to 1 ug RNA was carried out with random hexamers. Amplification of TCR beta CDR3 by immunoSEQ multiplex PCR spanned 54 Vbeta and 13 Jbeta. TCRdb redid the calling of the immunoSEQ multiplex PCR reads with MiXCR, one entry per CDR3 protein. The data hold some 120,000 distinct CDR3 sequences, with 90% to 95% observed a single time. In germline, CDR1 is SGHTA, CDR2 FQGTGA. This CDR3 contains 14 residues. V shed 5 bases and J shed 1 base, with 12 bases lying between them. TCR beta sequences were obtained from blood CD8+ and CD4+ T cells. The multiple sclerosis control group consisted of treatment-naive patients whose relapsing-remitting disease, which was either stable or active, fulfilled revised McDonald criteria.

Sequencing was carried out using CD8+ T cells from PBMCs. This receptor was taken from a human donor with multiple sclerosis. The chain couples TRBV7-3 to TRBJ2-7, with D possibly being TRBD2 (5 bases). The chain's CDR3 is CASSPTEDSYEQYF. CDR3 in DNA: TGTGCCAGCAGCCCAACGGAGGATTCCTACGAGCAGTACTTC.